The 17 T cell receptor beta chains in this list originate from one sample, sequenced in a study of human versus mouse CDR3 diversity and MHC coevolution. Some clones are missing from TCRdb's copy, which holds only in-frame ones; the method was immunoSEQ multiplex PCR. The sample has fewer than 100,000 clones, around 93% seen once; the top ten hold around 1.5%. Source material: naive CD4+ T cells from blood. Described subset: CD45RO-negative CD62L-positive naive CD4 T cells. Receptor source: a person aged 30 to 70 in good health.

The genes are TRBV27 and TRBJ2-7; 8 bases align to TRBD2. With V trimmed by 4 bases and J by 0 bases, 5 bases remained unmatched. This CDR3 comprises 15 residues. Germline-derived CDR1 and CDR2 are MNHEY and SMNVEV (reference sequence). The CDR3 DNA is TGTGCCAGCAGTTCCCTAGCGGGTTTCTCCTACGAGCAGTACTTC. Translating gives CASSSLAGFSYEQYF.

The rearrangement joins TRBV19 to TRBJ1-1; 10 nucleotides align to TRBD1. The CDR3 runs 11 residues. With V trimmed by 7 bases and J by 10 bases, 3 bases remained unmatched. In germline, CDR1 is LNHDA, CDR2 SQIVND (reference sequence). CDR3 region: CASTRTGGAFF. Here the CDR3 DNA reads TGTGCCAGTACCAGGACAGGGGGAGCTTTCTTT.

The chain recombines TRBV6-1 with TRBJ1-5, with D maybe TRBD1 (5 bases). This CDR3 is 13 amino acids long. Germline lookup yields CDR1 MNHNS and CDR2 SASEGT. Between the trimmed V and J ends, which lost 7 bases and 6 bases, there was a span of 13 bases. Written as DNA, the CDR3 is TGTGCCAGCATTTCGTGGGGGGGTCAGCCCCAGCATTTT. Amino acid sequence: CASISWGGQPQHF.

The chain combines TRBV19 with TRBJ1-5, with D possibly being TRBD1 (6 bases). Germline V gene sequence: CDR1 LNHDA, CDR2 SQIVND (reference sequence). This CDR3 has 15 residues. The V and J ends lost 10 bases and 2 bases respectively, with 18 bases between them. The CDR3 reads CAIRGGGSGNQPQHF. The CDR3 DNA reads as TGTGCCATCCGAGGGGGGGGATCGGGCAATCAGCCCCAGCATTTT.

V and J are TRBV12-5 and TRBJ2-5; 12 nucleotides agree with TRBD2. The V gene's germline CDR1 is LGHNT and CDR2 FRNRAP. The CDR3 runs 15 residues. J was trimmed by 4 bases and V by 4 bases; bases with no gene match: 4. CDR3 in DNA: TGTGCTAGTGGTTCCCCGACTAGCGGGAGAGAGACCCAGTACTTC. Its translation: CASGSPTSGRETQYF.

The gene calls are TRBV7-3 and TRBJ2-5; perhaps TRBD2 as D (5 bases). With the DNA end fitting TRBJ2-7 better, the J assignment may be wrong. CDR1 is SGHTA and CDR2 is FQGTGA in the germline V gene. The CDR3 loop spans 13 amino acids. The CDR3 reads CASSRGQEYEQYF. CDR3 DNA sequence: TGTGCCAGCAGCCGAGGGCAGGAGTACGAGCAGTACTTC.

V gene TRBV10-3 combines with J gene TRBJ2-3, with TRBD1 matching over 9 bases. CDR3 length: 13 amino acids. The J segment lost 1 base and the V segment lost 9 bases, leaving 2 bases of the junction unmatched. CDR1 and CDR2 (germline): ENHRY, SYGVKD. CDR3 amino acids: CAIRTGGTDTQYF. As DNA, the CDR3 is TGTGCCATTAGGACAGGGGGCACAGATACGCAGTATTTT.

The CDR3 here is CASSAWTSYSNQPQHF. The CDR3 bases are TGTGCCAGCAGCGCATGGACATCATATAGCAATCAGCCCCAGCATTTT. This chain uses TRBV5-6 with TRBJ1-5; TRBD1 is a possible D gene (5 bases). V was trimmed by 4 bases and J by 0 bases, leaving 14 bases between them. Germline assignment: CDR1 SGHDT and CDR2 YYEEEE. The CDR3 runs 16 residues. Together with reference TRBV5-6 and TRBJ1-5, the CDR3 gives the full variable domain: DAGVTQSPTHLIKTRGQQVTLRCSPKSGHDTVSWYQQALGQGPQFIFQYYEEEERQRGNFPDRFSGHQFPNYSSELNVNALLLGDSALYLCASSAWTSYSNQPQHFGDGTRLSIL.

The chain is built from TRBV6-6 and TRBJ2-1; a weak D match, TRBD1 (6 bases). V gave up 6 bases and J gave up 14 bases, with 14 bases separating them. The CDR3 contains 11 residues. Looked up from germline, CDR1 is MNHNY and CDR2 is SVGAGI (reference sequence). As DNA, the CDR3 is TGTGCCAGCAGCTCAGGGGTCTTGGAGTTCTTC. This codes for CASSSGVLEFF.

The chain is built from TRBV18 and TRBJ2-1; a possible D gene is TRBD2 (5 bases). V was clipped by 2 bases and J by 7 bases, with 15 bases between them. The V gene's germline CDR1 is KGHSH and CDR2 LQKENI. The CDR3 loop spans 15 amino acids. CDR3 coding DNA: TGTGCCAGCTCACCATCTCAGGCCGGGATTAATGAGCAGTTCTTC. This translates into CASSPSQAGINEQFF.

The chain employs TRBV2 and TRBJ1-3; 7 bases match TRBD1. Germline-derived CDR1 and CDR2 are SNHLY and FYNNEI. V shed 7 bases, J shed 2 bases, and the junction held 11 bases outside the gene matches. This CDR3 has 16 residues. CDR3 loop: CASTEVEGAPGNTIYF. Written as DNA, the CDR3 is TGTGCCAGCACCGAGGTCGAGGGGGCGCCTGGAAACACCATATATTTT.

V gene TRBV6-5 combines with J gene TRBJ1-1; a possible D gene is TRBD1 (6 bases). The CDR3 extends over 15 amino acids. V lost 0 bases, J lost 1 base, and 9 bases lay in between. The germline V gene encodes CDR1 MNHEY and CDR2 SVGAGI. CDR3 sequence (DNA): TGTGCCAGCAGTTACTCGGGGGCGGGGAACACTGAAGCTTTCTTT. Residues: CASSYSGAGNTEAFF.

The chain links TRBV5-4 to TRBJ2-5, with 12 bases lining up with TRBD1. V dropped 2 bases and J dropped 5; count of bases not matched to a gene: 13. Germline assignment: CDR1 SGHNT and CDR2 YYREEE (reference sequence). CDR3 size: 18 residues. DNA for the CDR3: TGTGCCAGCAGCTTACGACTGACCGGGACAGGGGGCGCGGAGACCCAGTACTTC. Residues: CASSLRLTGTGGAETQYF.

The rearrangement uses TRBV12-5 and TRBJ1-1; a possible D gene is TRBD1 (5 bases). This CDR3 comprises 11 residues. The V and J ends lost 7 bases and 10 bases respectively, with 13 bases between them. Looked up from germline, CDR1 is LGHNT and CDR2 is FRNRAP. This CDR3 is CASAGGGVAFF. The CDR3 coding sequence is TGTGCTAGTGCCGGGGGTGGGGTAGCTTTCTTT.

The chain uses TRBV9 and TRBJ1-1; 10 positions agree with TRBD1. The germline gives CDR1 SGDLS, CDR2 YYNGEE. V gave up 5 bases and J gave up 4 bases; unmatched junction bases: 5. The CDR3 consists of 14 residues. CDR3 nucleotides: TGTGCCAGCAGGAGACAGGGGGCGTCCACTGAAGCTTTCTTT. The encoded protein is CASRRQGASTEAFF.

The chain combines TRBV18 with TRBJ1-1, with 7 bases matching TRBD1. Germline CDR1 and CDR2: KGHSH and LQKENI. This CDR3 has 14 amino acids. The V segment lost 3 bases and the J segment 4 bases; nucleotides outside the gene matches: 5. The CDR3 nucleotides are TGTGCCAGCTCACCCAAAGGGGGCACCACTGAAGCTTTCTTT. It specifies CASSPKGGTTEAFF.

The chain uses TRBV28 and TRBJ2-1; TRBD2 aligns across 9 bases. J lost 7 bases, V lost 6 bases, and 10 bases had no gene match. CDR3 length equals 15 residues. Germline values: CDR1 MDHEN, CDR2 SYDVKM. The CDR3 sequence: CASSPRGSGSNEQFF. The DNA of the CDR3 is TGTGCCAGCAGCCCCCGAGGTAGCGGGAGTAATGAGCAGTTCTTC.